The 28 T cell receptor beta chains reported below all come from one sample, sequenced in a study of blood T cell repertoires in COVID-19. Clones were read by immunoSEQ multiplex PCR, and TCRdb kept only the in-frame ones, dropping some. In the table there are fewer than 200,000 clones, approximately 80% of which are singletons. Sequencing was performed on peripheral blood. The receptors derive from a woman of 80 years or more with COVID-19, enrolled during active disease.

V gene TRBV4-2 combines with J gene TRBJ2-1; TRBD2 matches 11 bases. Germline assignment: CDR1 LGHNA and CDR2 YNFKEQ. V was clipped by 1 base and J by 0 bases; unmatched bases: 5. The length of the CDR3 is 18 residues. CDR3 DNA: TGTGCCAGCAGCCAAGTCCTAGCGGGAGGATCCTCCTACAATGAGCAGTTCTTC. Translating it yields CASSQVLAGGSSYNEQFF.

The V and J genes are TRBV7-9 and TRBJ2-7; TRBD2 is a possible D gene (5 bases). The CDR3 has 13 amino acids. Per germline, CDR1 SEHNR and CDR2 FQNEAQ (reference sequence). Trimming took off 2 bases at V and 3 bases at J, with 8 bases between the two ends. CDR3 sequence (DNA): TGTGCCAGCAGCTTATCACTAGGCTACGAGCAGTACTTC. As protein: CASSLSLGYEQYF.

The count of this clone is one. V is TRBV7-9 and J is TRBJ2-1; 8 bases map to TRBD1. The V segment lost 5 bases and the J segment 7 bases; nucleotides outside the gene matches: 10. The CDR3 loop spans 15 amino acids. Germline V gene lookup returns CDR1 SEHNR and CDR2 FQNEAQ (reference sequence). The CDR3 loop reads CASSPRTGLGNEQFF. CDR3 DNA sequence: TGTGCCAGCAGCCCCCGGACAGGGCTGGGAAATGAGCAGTTCTTC.

The rearrangement links TRBV5-5 to TRBJ2-3; 10 bases map to TRBD2. V lost 5 bases, J lost 2 bases, and 5 bases stayed unmatched. The CDR3 loop spans 15 amino acids. CDR1 and CDR2 (germline): SGHKS, YYEKEE (reference sequence). The CDR3 DNA is TGTGCCAGCAGGGCCGGGACTAGCGACACAGATACGCAGTATTTT. It encodes CASRAGTSDTDTQYF.

This clone is a singleton in its sample. V gene TRBV5-4 combines with J gene TRBJ1-6; 10 nucleotides line up with TRBD1. Germline assignment: CDR1 SGHNT and CDR2 YYREEE (reference sequence). V shed 2 bases, J shed 3 bases, and the junction held 5 bases outside the gene matches. CDR3 size: 17 residues. The CDR3 bases are TGTGCCAGCAGCTTCGGCGACAGGGGGCTCTATAATTCACCCCTCCACTTT. Protein sequence: CASSFGDRGLYNSPLHF.

The chain joins TRBV29-1 to TRBJ1-1; TRBD1 matches 9 bases. The CDR3 runs to 14 residues. Germline-derived CDR1 and CDR2 are SQVTM and ANQGSEA. J was trimmed by 1 base and V by 5 bases; bases with no gene match: 5. DNA of the CDR3: TGCAGCGTTCGGAGGGACAGGGCGAACACTGAAGCTTTCTTT. It yields the protein CSVRRDRANTEAFF.

This clone was recorded only once. The chain links TRBV2 to TRBJ2-1, with TRBD2 identical over 9 bases. CDR3 length: 15 residues. Germline CDR1 and CDR2: SNHLY and FYNNEI. V gave up 2 bases and J gave up 5 bases; unmatched junction bases: 4. The CDR3 sequence is CASSELAGNHNEQFF. In nucleotides, the CDR3 is TGTGCCAGCAGTGAACTAGCGGGAAATCACAATGAGCAGTTCTTC.

The rearrangement uses TRBV6-5 and TRBJ2-7, with D possibly TRBD1 on 6 matching bases. Germline-derived CDR1 and CDR2 are MNHEY and SVGAGI. V was cut by 8 bases and J by 5 bases, with 22 bases left in between. This CDR3 has 15 residues. CDR3 amino acids: CASSRAGRGENEQYF. CDR3 nucleotides: TGTGCCAGCTCCCGAGCCGGCAGGGGTGAAAACGAGCAGTACTTC.

The chain has TRBV9 and TRBJ1-1; 9 nucleotides align to TRBD1. Trimming took 2 bases from V and 5 from J; bases not matched to a gene: 7. The germline V gene has CDR1 SGDLS and CDR2 YYNGEE. CDR3 length equals 15 residues. This chain's CDR3 is CASSVFTGGITEAFF. For the CDR3, the DNA is TGTGCCAGCAGCGTCTTCACAGGGGGCATTACTGAAGCTTTCTTT.

The gene calls are TRBV2 and TRBJ1-4, with 10 bases fitting TRBD1. The ends lost 3 bases at V and 7 bases at J; junction bases unmatched: 11. This CDR3 spans 17 amino acids. Germline V gives CDR1 SNHLY, CDR2 FYNNEI. CDR3 nucleotides: TGTGCCAGCAGTGACCGGGACAGGGGAATGGGGCGTGAAAAACTGTTTTTT. Translation gives CASSDRDRGMGREKLFF.

The chain couples TRBV6-1 to TRBJ1-3; 7 positions match TRBD1. The V and J ends lost 3 bases and 5 bases, in that order; junction bases with no gene match: 4. The CDR3 length is 14 residues. Germline-derived CDR1 and CDR2 are MNHNS and SASEGT. The CDR3 bases are TGTGCCAGCAGTGATGCAGGGGGAAGAAACACCATATATTTT. As protein: CASSDAGGRNTIYF.

The V gene is TRBV7-3, the J gene TRBJ1-1, with D uncertain. The CDR3 is made up of 14 amino acids. V was trimmed by 0 bases and J by 3 bases, leaving 8 bases between them. In germline, CDR1 is SGHTA, CDR2 FQGTGA. CDR3 in DNA: TGTGCCAGCAGCTTAACAGGGAGGGACACTGAAGCTTTCTTT. Translating it yields CASSLTGRDTEAFF.

The chain carries TRBV5-6 and TRBJ2-3, with 7 bases fitting TRBD1. J gave up 6 bases and V 0 bases, and 7 bases lay outside the gene matches. In germline, CDR1 is SGHDT, CDR2 YYEEEE. CDR3 length: 15 residues. The DNA of the CDR3 is TGTGCCAGCAGCTTGGGGGGACAGCCTTGGGATACGCAGTATTTT. This encodes CASSLGGQPWDTQYF.

The V and J genes are TRBV28 and TRBJ2-7; 15 bases fit TRBD2. This CDR3 has 15 residues. V shed 7 bases, J shed 4 bases, and the junction held 5 bases outside the gene matches. Germline V lookup: CDR1 MDHEN, CDR2 SYDVKM. The DNA for the CDR3 is TGTGCCAGCACCACTGGGACTAGCGGGAGGTACGAGCAGTACTTC. Its translation is CASTTGTSGRYEQYF. The full variable domain, with the rest looked up from reference TRBV28 and TRBJ2-7, is DVKVTQSSRYLVKRTGEKVFLECVQDMDHENMFWYRQDPGLGLRLIYFSYDVKMKEKGDIPEGYSVSREKKERFSLILESASTNQTSMYLCASTTGTSGRYEQYFGPGTRLTVT.

V gene TRBV4-3 combines with J gene TRBJ1-2; D uncertain. The V end lost 2 bases, the J end lost 0 bases, and 13 bases lay between the germline ends. CDR1 is LGHNA and CDR2 is YSLEER in the germline V gene. This CDR3 is 16 amino acids long. The CDR3, as DNA: TGCGCCAGCAGCCAAACACGGGGAGGGCCTAACTATGGCTACACCTTC. Translation: CASSQTRGGPNYGYTF.

This chain connects TRBV3-1 (or the pseudogene TRBV3-2) to TRBJ2-2; 9 nucleotides line up with TRBD2. The CDR3 loop spans 17 amino acids. In germline, CDR1 is LGHDT, CDR2 YNNKEL (reference sequence). Trimming at V came to 2 bases and at J to 6 bases, leaving 10 bases not matched to a gene. This CDR3 reads CASSQLFSGSGSGELFF. In nucleotides, the CDR3 is TGTGCCAGCAGCCAACTCTTTAGCGGGAGCGGATCCGGGGAGCTGTTTTTT.

This clone was seen ten or more times. The genes are TRBV5-1 and TRBJ2-1; the match to TRBD2 covers 9 bases. The CDR3 is 15 amino acids. The germline V gene has CDR1 SGHRS and CDR2 YFSETQ. J gave up 10 bases and V 0 bases, and 8 bases lay outside the gene matches. The CDR3 nucleotides are TGCGCCAGCAGCTTGGAACCCGGACTAGCGCAAGAGCAGTTCTTC. Protein product: CASSLEPGLAQEQFF.

This clone was picked up a small number of times. This chain uses TRBV7-9 with TRBJ1-5; 8 bases line up with TRBD1. Germline V gives CDR1 SEHNR, CDR2 FQNEAQ (reference sequence). With 3 bases clipped from V and 6 bases from J, the junction kept 13 bases outside the gene matches. This CDR3 is built from 17 residues. CDR3 DNA: TGTGCCAGCAGCTTCACCTTATCACAGGGGGAAGGTCAGCCCCAGCATTTT. This translates into CASSFTLSQGEGQPQHF.

The chain has TRBV24-1 and TRBJ1-5, with 10 nucleotides matching TRBD1. Germline lookup yields CDR1 KGHDR and CDR2 SFDVKD. V was pared by 4 bases and J by 6 bases, with 5 bases of the junction left unmatched. The CDR3 consists of 15 residues. CDR3 coding DNA: TGTGCCACCAGTGAGACCGGGACAGGGGTTCAGCCCCAGCATTTT. Translating gives CATSETGTGVQPQHF.

The chain joins TRBV5-1 to TRBJ2-7; 9 bases line up with TRBD2. Trimming at V came to 0 bases and at J to 4 bases, leaving 5 bases not matched to a gene. This CDR3 has 15 residues. Germline assignment: CDR1 SGHRS and CDR2 YFSETQ. The CDR3 loop is CASSLGRGGTYEQYF. The CDR3 DNA reads TGCGCCAGCAGCTTGGGGCGGGGGGGCACGTACGAGCAGTACTTC.

V usage is TRBV7-9 and J usage is TRBJ1-1; 12 nucleotides align to TRBD1. The germline V gene encodes CDR1 SEHNR and CDR2 FQNEAQ (reference sequence). The CDR3 is 17 amino acids. V dropped 5 bases and J dropped 1; count of bases not matched to a gene: 8. CDR3 in amino acids: CASSAGTGGPGNTEAFF. DNA of the CDR3: TGTGCCAGCAGCGCTGGGACAGGGGGCCCAGGGAACACTGAAGCTTTCTTT.

The chain combines TRBV5-1 with TRBJ1-3; tentatively, D is TRBD1 (5 bases). This CDR3 has 13 amino acids. The V gene lost 5 bases and the J gene lost 2 bases, with 8 bases spanning the gap. Per the germline V gene, CDR1 is SGHRS and CDR2 is YFSETQ. The CDR3 DNA is TGCGCCAGCAGGGGGGGACCTGGAAACACCATATATTTT. Translation gives CASRGGPGNTIYF.

With respect to this clone: At one boundary the junction diverges from the germline segment, which might be a read error. The sample holds other DNA sequences that translate to the same CDR3. The chain has TRBV19 and TRBJ2-7, with TRBD1 matching over 8 bases. The CDR3 spans 16 residues. Per the germline V gene, CDR1 is LNHDA and CDR2 is SQIVND (reference sequence). The CDR3 DNA is TGTGCCAGCAGTATAGAGGTCGGGACAGGCCCCTACGAGCAGTACTTC. Translated: CASSIEVGTGPYEQYF.

The chain recombines TRBV7-9 with TRBJ2-7; 7 bases match TRBD1. The CDR3 contains 13 residues. Germline V gives CDR1 SEHNR, CDR2 FQNEAQ (reference sequence). Trimming at V came to 6 bases and at J to 2 bases, leaving 4 bases not matched to a gene. The CDR3 DNA sequence: TGTGCCAGCAGACGACAGGGAGCCTACGAGCAGTACTTC. Its translation: CASRRQGAYEQYF.

The chain employs TRBV5-6 and TRBJ2-2; 9 nucleotides agree with TRBD2. CDR3 length: 16 amino acids. CDR1 is SGHDT and CDR2 is YYEEEE in the germline V gene. Trimming removed 2 bases from V and 5 bases from J; junction bases left unmatched: 7. CDR3 bases: TGTGCCAGCAGCTTACCCAGCGGGGGGATGACCGGGGAGCTGTTTTTT. Protein sequence: CASSLPSGGMTGELFF.

This chain joins TRBV2 and TRBJ2-5; unclear D gene. V was pared by 6 bases and J by 5 bases, with 10 bases between. Germline V gene lookup returns CDR1 SNHLY and CDR2 FYNNEI. The CDR3 is 12 amino acids. CDR3 sequence reads: CASRLSRETQYF. CDR3 nucleotides: TGTGCCAGCAGGCTCTCGAGGGAGACCCAGTACTTC.

The CDR3 sequence: CASSLTTASGANVLTF. As DNA, the CDR3 is TGTGCCAGCAGCTTAACCACAGCCTCTGGGGCCAACGTCCTGACTTTC. The chain links TRBV7-3 to TRBJ2-6, with no clear D. The V end was cut by 0 bases, the J end by 0 bases, with 6 bases between. CDR3 length: 16 amino acids. The germline gives CDR1 SGHTA, CDR2 FQGTGA.

The chain joins TRBV7-8 to TRBJ2-7; D is unresolved. Germline V lookup: CDR1 SGHVS, CDR2 FQNEAQ. This CDR3 spans 14 amino acids. Trimming stripped 5 bases from V and 3 bases from J, with 14 bases between. The CDR3 region is CASSATLTFYEQYF. In nucleotides, the CDR3 is TGTGCCAGCAGCGCGACACTTACTTTCTACGAGCAGTACTTC.